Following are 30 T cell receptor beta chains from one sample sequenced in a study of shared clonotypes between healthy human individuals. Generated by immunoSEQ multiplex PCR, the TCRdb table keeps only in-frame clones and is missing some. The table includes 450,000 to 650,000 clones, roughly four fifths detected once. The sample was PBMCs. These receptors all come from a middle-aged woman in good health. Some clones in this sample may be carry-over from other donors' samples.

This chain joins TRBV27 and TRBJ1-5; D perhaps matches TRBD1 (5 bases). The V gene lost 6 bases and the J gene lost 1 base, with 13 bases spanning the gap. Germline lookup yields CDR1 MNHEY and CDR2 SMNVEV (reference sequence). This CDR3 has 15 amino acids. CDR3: CASSRTRESNQPQHF. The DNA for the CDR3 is TGTGCCAGCAGCCGCACCAGGGAGAGCAATCAGCCCCAGCATTTT.

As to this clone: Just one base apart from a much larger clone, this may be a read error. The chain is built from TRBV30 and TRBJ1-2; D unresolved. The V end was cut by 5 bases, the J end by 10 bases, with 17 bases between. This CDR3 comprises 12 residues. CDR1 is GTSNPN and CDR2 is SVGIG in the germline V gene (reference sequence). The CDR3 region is CAWFNSDPHYTF. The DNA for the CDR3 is TGTGCCTGGTTCAACAGCGACCCTCACTACACCTTC.

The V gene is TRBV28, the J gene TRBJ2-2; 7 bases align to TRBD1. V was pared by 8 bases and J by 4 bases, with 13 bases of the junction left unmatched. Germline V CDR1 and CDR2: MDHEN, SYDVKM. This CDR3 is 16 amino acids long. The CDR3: CASLGGVGLATGELFF. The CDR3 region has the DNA TGTGCCAGCTTAGGGGGCGTAGGACTGGCCACCGGGGAGCTGTTTTTT.

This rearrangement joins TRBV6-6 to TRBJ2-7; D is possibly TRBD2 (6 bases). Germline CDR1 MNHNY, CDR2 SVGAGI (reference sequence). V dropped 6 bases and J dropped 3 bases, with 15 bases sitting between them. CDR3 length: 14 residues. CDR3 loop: CASRTQWRDYEQYF. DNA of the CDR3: TGTGCCAGCAGGACCCAGTGGAGGGACTACGAGCAGTACTTC.

The DNA of the CDR3 is TGTGCCAGTAAAGGGCCTTTGAACACTGAAGCTTTCTTT. Its protein is CASKGPLNTEAFF. V and J are TRBV19 and TRBJ1-1; D not resolved. The germline V gene has CDR1 LNHDA and CDR2 SQIVND (reference sequence). This CDR3 is 13 amino acids long. V was pared by 7 bases and J by 0 bases, with 9 bases between.

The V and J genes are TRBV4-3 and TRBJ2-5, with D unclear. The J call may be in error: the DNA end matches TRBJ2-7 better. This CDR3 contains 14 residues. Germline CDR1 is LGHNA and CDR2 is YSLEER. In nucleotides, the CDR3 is TGCGCCAGCAGCCAAGTACTGGGGACCTACGAGCAGTACTTC. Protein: CASSQVLGTYEQYF.

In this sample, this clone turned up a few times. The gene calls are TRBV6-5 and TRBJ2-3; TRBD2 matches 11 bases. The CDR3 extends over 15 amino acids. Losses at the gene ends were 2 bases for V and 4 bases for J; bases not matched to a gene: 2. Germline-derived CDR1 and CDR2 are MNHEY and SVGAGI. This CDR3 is CASSYTSGSPDTQYF. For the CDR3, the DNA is TGTGCCAGCAGTTACACTAGCGGGAGCCCAGATACGCAGTATTTT.

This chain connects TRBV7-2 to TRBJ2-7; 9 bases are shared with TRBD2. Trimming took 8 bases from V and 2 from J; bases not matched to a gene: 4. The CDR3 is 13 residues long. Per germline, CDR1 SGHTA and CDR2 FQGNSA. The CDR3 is CASSGLAPYEQYF. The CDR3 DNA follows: TGTGCCAGCTCGGGACTAGCCCCCTACGAGCAGTACTTC.

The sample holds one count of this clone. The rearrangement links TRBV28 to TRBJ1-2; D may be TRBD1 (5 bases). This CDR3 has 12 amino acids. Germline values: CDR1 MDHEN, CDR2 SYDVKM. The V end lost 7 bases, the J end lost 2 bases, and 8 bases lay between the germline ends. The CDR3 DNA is TGTGCCAGCACATGGGGGAACTATGGCTACACCTTC. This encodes CASTWGNYGYTF.

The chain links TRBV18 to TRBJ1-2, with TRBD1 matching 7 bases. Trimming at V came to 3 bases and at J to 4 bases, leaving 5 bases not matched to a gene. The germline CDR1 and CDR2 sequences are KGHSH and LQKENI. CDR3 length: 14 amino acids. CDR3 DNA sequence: TGTGCCAGCTCACCTGGGGACAGTGTCTATGGCTACACCTTC. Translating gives CASSPGDSVYGYTF.

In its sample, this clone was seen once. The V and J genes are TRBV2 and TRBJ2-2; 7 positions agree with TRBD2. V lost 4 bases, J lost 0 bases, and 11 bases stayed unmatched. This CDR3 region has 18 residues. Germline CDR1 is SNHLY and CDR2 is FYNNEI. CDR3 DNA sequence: TGTGCCAGCAGTGTTAGCGCGGGAGTCCCCTCGAACACCGGGGAGCTGTTTTTT. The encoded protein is CASSVSAGVPSNTGELFF. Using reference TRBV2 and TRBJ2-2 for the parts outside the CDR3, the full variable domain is EPEVTQTPSHQVTQMGQEVILRCVPISNHLYFYWYRQILGQKVEFLVSFYNNEISEKSEIFDDQFSVERPDGSNFTLKIRSTKLEDSAMYFCASSVSAGVPSNTGELFFGEGSRLTVL.

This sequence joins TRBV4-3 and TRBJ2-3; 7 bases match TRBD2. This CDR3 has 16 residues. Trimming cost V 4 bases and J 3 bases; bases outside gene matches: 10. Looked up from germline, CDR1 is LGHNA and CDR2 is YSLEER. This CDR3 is CASSPSAGERTDTQYF. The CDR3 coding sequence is TGCGCCAGCAGCCCCTCGGCGGGAGAGCGAACAGATACGCAGTATTTT.

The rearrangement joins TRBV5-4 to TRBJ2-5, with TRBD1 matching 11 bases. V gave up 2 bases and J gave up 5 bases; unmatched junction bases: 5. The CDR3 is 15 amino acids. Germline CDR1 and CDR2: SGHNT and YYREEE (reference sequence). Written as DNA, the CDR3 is TGTGCCAGCAGCTTCCGGACAGGGGGCGGTGAGACCCAGTACTTC. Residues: CASSFRTGGGETQYF.

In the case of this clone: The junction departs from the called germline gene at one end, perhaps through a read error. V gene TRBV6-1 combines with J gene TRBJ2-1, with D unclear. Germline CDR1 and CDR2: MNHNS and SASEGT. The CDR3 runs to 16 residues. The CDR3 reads CASSEIVGRRHNGQFF. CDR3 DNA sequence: TGTGCCAGCAGTGAAATCGTAGGGCGGAGACACAATGGGCAGTTCTTC.

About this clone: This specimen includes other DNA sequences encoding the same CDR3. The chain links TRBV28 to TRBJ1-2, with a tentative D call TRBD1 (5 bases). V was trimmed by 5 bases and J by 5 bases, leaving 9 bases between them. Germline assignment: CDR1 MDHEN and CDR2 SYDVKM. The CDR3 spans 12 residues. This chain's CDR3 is CASSPTVYGYTF. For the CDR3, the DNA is TGTGCCAGCAGTCCGACAGTATATGGCTACACCTTC.

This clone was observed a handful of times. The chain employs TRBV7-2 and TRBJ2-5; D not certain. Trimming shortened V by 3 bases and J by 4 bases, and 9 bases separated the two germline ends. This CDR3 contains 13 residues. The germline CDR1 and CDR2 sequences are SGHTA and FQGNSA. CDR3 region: CASSLWSGETQYF. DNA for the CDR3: TGTGCCAGCAGCTTGTGGTCGGGAGAGACCCAGTACTTC. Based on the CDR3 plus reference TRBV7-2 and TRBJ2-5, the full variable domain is GAGVSQSPSNKVTEKGKDVELRCDPISGHTALYWYRQSLGQGLEFLIYFQGNSAPDKSGLPSDRFSAERTGGSVSTLTIQRTQQEDSAVYLCASSLWSGETQYFGPGTRLLVL.

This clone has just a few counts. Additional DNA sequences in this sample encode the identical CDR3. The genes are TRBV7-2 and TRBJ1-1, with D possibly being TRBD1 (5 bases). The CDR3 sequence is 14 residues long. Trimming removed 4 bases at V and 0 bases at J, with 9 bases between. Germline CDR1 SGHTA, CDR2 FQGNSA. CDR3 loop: CASSSRQLNTEAFF. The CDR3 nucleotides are TGTGCCAGCAGCTCACGACAGCTGAACACTGAAGCTTTCTTT.

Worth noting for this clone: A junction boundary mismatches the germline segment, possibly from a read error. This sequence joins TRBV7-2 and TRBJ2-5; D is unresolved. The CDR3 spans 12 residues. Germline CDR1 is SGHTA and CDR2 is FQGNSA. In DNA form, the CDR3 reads TGCGCCAGCACCTTCCGTGGGGAGACCCAGTACTTC. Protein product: CASTFRGETQYF.

The CDR3 region has the DNA TGTGCCAGCAGCGTGCCGGGACTAGCGGCCTACGAGCAGTACTTC. Translated: CASSVPGLAAYEQYF. This chain uses TRBV7-2 with TRBJ2-5; 11 nucleotides agree with TRBD2. The end of the DNA is better explained by TRBJ2-7, so the J call may be wrong. The CDR3 consists of 15 residues. The germline V gene encodes CDR1 SGHTA and CDR2 FQGNSA.

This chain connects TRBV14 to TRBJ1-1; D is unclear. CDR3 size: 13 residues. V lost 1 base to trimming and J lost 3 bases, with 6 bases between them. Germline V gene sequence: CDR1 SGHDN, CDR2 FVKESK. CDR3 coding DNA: TGTGCCAGCAGCCAAGCCCGGGACACTGAAGCTTTCTTT. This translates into CASSQARDTEAFF.

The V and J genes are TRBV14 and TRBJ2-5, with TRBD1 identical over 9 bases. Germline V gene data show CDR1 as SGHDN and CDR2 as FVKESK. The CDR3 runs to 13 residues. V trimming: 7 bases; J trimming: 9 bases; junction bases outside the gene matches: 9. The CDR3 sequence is CASTSTGGASQYF. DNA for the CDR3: TGTGCCAGCACCAGCACAGGGGGCGCTTCCCAGTACTTC.

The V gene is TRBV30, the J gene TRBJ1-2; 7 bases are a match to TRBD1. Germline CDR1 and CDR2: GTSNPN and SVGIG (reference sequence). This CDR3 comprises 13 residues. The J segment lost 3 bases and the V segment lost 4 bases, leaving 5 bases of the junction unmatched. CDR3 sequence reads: CAWNRGLDYGYTF. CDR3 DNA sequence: TGTGCCTGGAACAGGGGTTTGGACTATGGCTACACCTTC.

The CDR3 nucleotides are TGTGCCAGCAGCCCTTACCAGAGATACGAGCAGTACTTC. Residues: CASSPYQRYEQYF. V usage is TRBV16 and J usage is TRBJ2-7; D gene unclear. Germline CDR1 KGHSY, CDR2 FQNENV. The CDR3 runs to 13 residues. The V end was cut by 4 bases, the J end by 4 bases, with 11 bases between.

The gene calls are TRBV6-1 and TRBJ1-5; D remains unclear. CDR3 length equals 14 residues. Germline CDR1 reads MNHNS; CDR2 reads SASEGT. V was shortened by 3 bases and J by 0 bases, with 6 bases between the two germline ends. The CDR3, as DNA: TGTGCCAGCAGTGATGGGGATAGCAATCAGCCCCAGCATTTT. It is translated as CASSDGDSNQPQHF.

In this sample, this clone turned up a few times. The CDR3 nucleotides are TGCGCCAGCAGCGTACTAACCGGGACAGGGCCCTACGAGCAGTACTTC. Translating gives CASSVLTGTGPYEQYF. The J gene is TRBJ2-7, the V gene TRBV5-1; 9 bases agree with TRBD1. This CDR3 is built from 16 residues. J gave up 2 bases and V 4 bases, and 10 bases lay outside the gene matches. Per the germline V gene, CDR1 is SGHRS and CDR2 is YFSETQ.

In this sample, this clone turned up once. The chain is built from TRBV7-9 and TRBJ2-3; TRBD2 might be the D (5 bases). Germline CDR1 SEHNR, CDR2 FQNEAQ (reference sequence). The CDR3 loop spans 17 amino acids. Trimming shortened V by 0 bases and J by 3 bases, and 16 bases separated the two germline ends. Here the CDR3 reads CASSLAHGIPGTDTQYF. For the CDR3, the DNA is TGTGCCAGCAGCTTAGCCCACGGGATTCCGGGTACAGATACGCAGTATTTT.

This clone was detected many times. The CDR3 protein is CASSLPTGQNEKLFF. CDR3 nucleotide sequence: TGTGCCAGCAGCTTACCAACGGGACAGAATGAAAAACTGTTTTTT. The rearrangement uses TRBV7-2 and TRBJ1-4; 7 nucleotides agree with TRBD1. CDR3 length: 15 amino acids. The V gene end was trimmed by 2 bases and the J gene end by 5 bases; junction bases not matched to a gene: 5. The germline V gene encodes CDR1 SGHTA and CDR2 FQGNSA.

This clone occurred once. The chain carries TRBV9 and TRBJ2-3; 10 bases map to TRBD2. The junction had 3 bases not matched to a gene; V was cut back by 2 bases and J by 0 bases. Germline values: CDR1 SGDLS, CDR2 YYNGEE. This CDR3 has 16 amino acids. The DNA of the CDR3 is TGTGCCAGCAGCGTTAGCGGGAGGTCTAGCACAGATACGCAGTATTTT. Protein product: CASSVSGRSSTDTQYF.

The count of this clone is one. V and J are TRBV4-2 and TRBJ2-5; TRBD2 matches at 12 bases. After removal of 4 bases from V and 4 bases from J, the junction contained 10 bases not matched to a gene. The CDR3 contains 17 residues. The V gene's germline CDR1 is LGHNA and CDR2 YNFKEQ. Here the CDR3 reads CASSRGLAGSDLETQYF. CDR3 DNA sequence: TGTGCCAGCAGCCGGGGACTAGCGGGTTCGGACTTAGAGACCCAGTACTTC.

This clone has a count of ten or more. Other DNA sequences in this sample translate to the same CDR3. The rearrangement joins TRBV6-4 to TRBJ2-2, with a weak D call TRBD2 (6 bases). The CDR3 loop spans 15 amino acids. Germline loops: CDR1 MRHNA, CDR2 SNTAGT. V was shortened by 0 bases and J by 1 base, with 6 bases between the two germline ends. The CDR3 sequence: CASSDSSGNTGELFF. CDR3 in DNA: TGTGCCAGCAGTGACTCTAGCGGGAACACCGGGGAGCTGTTTTTT.